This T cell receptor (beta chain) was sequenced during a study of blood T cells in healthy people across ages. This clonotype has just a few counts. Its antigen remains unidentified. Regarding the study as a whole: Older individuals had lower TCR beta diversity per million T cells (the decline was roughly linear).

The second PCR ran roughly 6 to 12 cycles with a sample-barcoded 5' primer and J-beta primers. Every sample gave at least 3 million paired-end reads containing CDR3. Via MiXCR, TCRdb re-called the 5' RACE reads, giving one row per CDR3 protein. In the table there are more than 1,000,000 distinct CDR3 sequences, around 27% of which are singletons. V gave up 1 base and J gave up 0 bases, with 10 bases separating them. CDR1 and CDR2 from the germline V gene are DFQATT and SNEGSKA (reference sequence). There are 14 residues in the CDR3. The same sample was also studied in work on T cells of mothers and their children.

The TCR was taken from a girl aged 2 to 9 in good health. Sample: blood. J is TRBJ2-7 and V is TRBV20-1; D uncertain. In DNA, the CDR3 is TGCAGTGCTAGAGGCCCCCACAGCTCCTACGAGCAGTACTTC. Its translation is CSARGPHSSYEQYF.